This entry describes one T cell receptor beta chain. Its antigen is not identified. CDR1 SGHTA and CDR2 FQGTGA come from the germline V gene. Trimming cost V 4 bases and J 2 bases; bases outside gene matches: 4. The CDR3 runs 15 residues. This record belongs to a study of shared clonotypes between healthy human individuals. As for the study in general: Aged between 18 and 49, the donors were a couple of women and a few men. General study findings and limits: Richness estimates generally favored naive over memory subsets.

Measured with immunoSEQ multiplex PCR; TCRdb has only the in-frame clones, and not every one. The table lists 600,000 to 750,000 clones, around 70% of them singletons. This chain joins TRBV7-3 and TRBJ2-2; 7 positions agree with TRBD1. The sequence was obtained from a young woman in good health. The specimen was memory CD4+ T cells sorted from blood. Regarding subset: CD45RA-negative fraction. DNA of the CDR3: TGTGCCAGCAGCTCCGGGACAGCAAACACCGGGGAGCTGTTTTTT. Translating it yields CASSSGTANTGELFF.